Below are 27 T cell receptor beta chains sequenced from a single sample in a study of blood T cell repertoires in COVID-19. The assay was immunoSEQ multiplex PCR, and TCRdb's table has in-frame clones only and misses some. The sample lists around 170,000 clones, over 80% occurring once. Input material: peripheral blood. The receptor source for this set is a woman between 65 and 79 years old with COVID-19, enrolled during active disease.

This chain links TRBV11-2 with TRBJ1-6; 8 positions match TRBD1. Looked up from germline, CDR1 is SGHAT and CDR2 is FQNNGV. With 5 bases clipped from V and 10 bases from J, the junction kept 10 bases outside the gene matches. This CDR3 has 15 residues. The CDR3, as DNA: TGTGCCAGCAGCAACTTACAGGGGGTAGGGTCACCCCTCCACTTT. Translated, it gives CASSNLQGVGSPLHF. Full variable domain (outside the CDR3, taken from reference TRBV11-2 and TRBJ1-6): EAGVAQSPRYKIIEKRQSVAFWCNPISGHATLYWYQQILGQGPKLLIQFQNNGVVDDSQLPKDRFSAERLKGVDSTLKIQPAKLEDSAVYLCASSNLQGVGSPLHFGNGTRLTVT.

This chain joins TRBV19 and TRBJ2-1; 7 positions agree with TRBD2. The J segment lost 8 bases and the V segment lost 7 bases, leaving 17 bases of the junction unmatched. The germline V gene has CDR1 LNHDA and CDR2 SQIVND (reference sequence). CDR3 length: 16 amino acids. DNA for the CDR3: TGTGCCAGTATGGATCTGGGGGGGAGGGTCCCATATGAGCAGTTCTTC. It codes for CASMDLGGRVPYEQFF.

V is TRBV24-1 and J is TRBJ2-3; 7 positions match TRBD2. This CDR3 region has 16 residues. Germline lookup yields CDR1 KGHDR and CDR2 SFDVKD. V lost 1 base to trimming and J lost 5 bases; unmatched junction nucleotides: 8. CDR3 sequence reads: CATSDFGREDLDTQYF. The CDR3 DNA sequence: TGTGCCACCAGTGATTTTGGACGGGAGGATCTAGATACGCAGTATTTT.

V and J are TRBV21-1 and TRBJ2-7; the tabulated D call, TRBD2, remains unverified against the DNA. TRBV21-1 is flagged as a pseudogene. There are 15 residues in the CDR3. The CDR3 nucleotides read TGTGCCAGCAACACCCGGCGGGAGACGTGCCTCGAGCAGTACTTC. Its protein is CASNTRRETCLEQYF.

The chain combines TRBV9 with TRBJ2-2; 10 nucleotides align to TRBD2. Germline-derived CDR1 and CDR2 are SGDLS and YYNGEE. V shed 1 base and J 4 bases; nucleotides not matched to a gene: 4. This CDR3 has 16 amino acids. The CDR3 protein is CASSVTSGITTGELFF. DNA for the CDR3: TGTGCCAGCAGCGTAACTAGCGGGATTACCACCGGGGAGCTGTTTTTT.

This clone was counted once. The chain carries TRBV18 and TRBJ2-1, with 8 bases identical to TRBD2. There are 16 residues in the CDR3. Trimming took 1 base from V and 10 from J; bases not matched to a gene: 12. Germline loops: CDR1 KGHSH, CDR2 LQKENI. In nucleotides, the CDR3 is TGTGCCAGCTCACCACAGAGCGGGAGAGGGAGGCGGGAGCAGTTCTTC. As protein: CASSPQSGRGRREQFF. Combining the CDR3 with reference TRBV18 and TRBJ2-1 gives the whole variable domain NAGVMQNPRHLVRRRGQEARLRCSPMKGHSHVYWYRQLPEEGLKFMVYLQKENIIDESGMPKERFSAEFPKEGPSILRIQQVVRGDSAAYFCASSPQSGRGRREQFFGPGTRLTVL.

This clone has a single count. The chain couples TRBV30 to TRBJ2-3; D unclear. Trimming shortened V by 2 bases and J by 4 bases, and 10 bases separated the two germline ends. Germline V lookup: CDR1 GTSNPN, CDR2 SVGIG (reference sequence). The CDR3 has 13 residues. The CDR3 spells CAWSPGSADTQYF. In DNA form, the CDR3 reads TGTGCCTGGAGTCCTGGTTCGGCAGATACGCAGTATTTT.

The J gene is TRBJ2-1, the V gene TRBV6-5; D is ambiguous. CDR3 length equals 12 residues. Trimming removed 5 bases from V and 8 bases from J, with 10 bases in between. Germline lookup yields CDR1 MNHEY and CDR2 SVGAGI. This chain's CDR3 is CASSTTRYEQFF. The CDR3 bases are TGTGCCAGCAGTACGACGAGGTATGAGCAGTTCTTC.

The V and J genes are TRBV6-6 and TRBJ2-7; 8 nucleotides align to TRBD2. CDR1 is MNHNY and CDR2 is SVGAGI in the germline V gene (reference sequence). The CDR3 contains 15 residues. The J segment lost 2 bases and the V segment lost 2 bases, leaving 5 bases of the junction unmatched. CDR3 coding DNA: TGTGCCAGCAGTTACGAGCCGGGAGGGCCCTACGAGCAGTACTTC. Translated: CASSYEPGGPYEQYF.

The chain recombines TRBV11-2 with TRBJ1-2; 7 bases map to TRBD1. Germline CDR1 and CDR2: SGHAT and FQNNGV. The J segment lost 3 bases and the V segment lost 5 bases, leaving 3 bases of the junction unmatched. The CDR3 runs 13 residues. The CDR3 region is CASSTDRDYGYTF. DNA of the CDR3: TGTGCCAGCAGCACCGACAGGGACTATGGCTACACCTTC. Variable domain in full (rest from reference TRBV11-2 and TRBJ1-2): EAGVAQSPRYKIIEKRQSVAFWCNPISGHATLYWYQQILGQGPKLLIQFQNNGVVDDSQLPKDRFSAERLKGVDSTLKIQPAKLEDSAVYLCASSTDRDYGYTFGSGTRLTVV.

This rearrangement joins TRBV6-5 to TRBJ2-3, with TRBD1 as a possible D gene (6 bases). Germline CDR1 and CDR2: MNHEY and SVGAGI. The CDR3 runs 16 residues. V was trimmed by 2 bases and J by 9 bases, leaving 21 bases between them. The CDR3 loop reads CASSYAAQGQRGTQYF. CDR3 bases: TGTGCCAGCAGTTACGCCGCCCAGGGACAACGTGGGACGCAGTATTTT.

The genes are TRBV6-2 or TRBV6-3 and TRBJ1-5, with D tentatively TRBD1 (6 bases). V was trimmed by 5 bases and J by 6 bases, leaving 26 bases between them. In germline, CDR1 is MNHEY, CDR2 SVGEGT. The CDR3 contains 18 residues. CDR3 nucleotide sequence: TGTGCCAGCAGTAACACCCGTATGACAGGCTCCAAGGCTCAGCCCCAGCATTTT. Translated, it gives CASSNTRMTGSKAQPQHF.

CDR3 bases: TGCGCCAGCAGCTTGGGGACAGGGGGTTATGAGCAGTTCTTC. Translated: CASSLGTGGYEQFF. V is TRBV5-1 and J is TRBJ2-1, with 10 nucleotides matching TRBD1. The CDR3 runs 14 residues. Per the germline V gene, CDR1 is SGHRS and CDR2 is YFSETQ. The J segment lost 8 bases and the V segment lost 0 bases, leaving 2 bases of the junction unmatched.

This clone was seen a handful of times. V gene TRBV7-9 combines with J gene TRBJ2-6, with D maybe TRBD2 (6 bases). CDR1 and CDR2 from the germline V gene are SEHNR and FQNEAQ (reference sequence). The V end was cut by 2 bases, the J end by 3 bases, with 8 bases between. The CDR3 is made up of 15 amino acids. The DNA for the CDR3 is TGTGCCAGCAGCTTAAAGGGACTTGGGGCCAACGTCCTGACTTTC. Protein product: CASSLKGLGANVLTF.

The V gene is TRBV5-1, the J gene TRBJ2-5, with TRBD2 matching over 8 bases. With V trimmed by 4 bases and J by 4 bases, 3 bases remained unmatched. Germline V gives CDR1 SGHRS, CDR2 YFSETQ. The CDR3 covers 13 residues. The CDR3 loop reads CASSAGLAETQYF. The CDR3 DNA reads as TGCGCCAGCAGCGCTGGACTAGCAGAGACCCAGTACTTC.

The genes are TRBV30 and TRBJ1-2, with D possibly matching TRBD1 (5 bases). V was trimmed by 2 bases and J by 7 bases, leaving 8 bases between them. The CDR3 covers 11 residues. Germline-derived CDR1 and CDR2 are GTSNPN and SVGIG (reference sequence). CDR3 sequence: CAWSTGFGYTF. The CDR3 DNA reads as TGTGCCTGGAGTACAGGTTTTGGCTACACCTTC.

The chain links TRBV7-9 to TRBJ2-2, with 8 bases matching TRBD1. Trimming took 4 bases from V and 0 from J; bases not matched to a gene: 7. The CDR3 runs 17 residues. The germline CDR1 and CDR2 sequences are SEHNR and FQNEAQ (reference sequence). The CDR3, as DNA: TGTGCCAGCAGCTCTCGACAGGGGAGTACGAACACCGGGGAGCTGTTTTTT. Its translation: CASSSRQGSTNTGELFF.

The rearrangement links TRBV2 to TRBJ1-5, with 8 bases fitting TRBD1. Germline-derived CDR1 and CDR2 are SNHLY and FYNNEI. The junction had 6 bases not matched to a gene; V was cut back by 6 bases and J by 2 bases. CDR3 length equals 15 residues. CDR3 region: CASREGTGGNQPQHF. CDR3 bases: TGTGCCAGCAGGGAGGGGACAGGCGGCAATCAGCCCCAGCATTTT.

This chain uses TRBV5-4 with TRBJ2-3; unclear D gene. CDR1 and CDR2 (germline): SGHNT, YYREEE (reference sequence). The CDR3 has 15 residues. V lost 0 bases and J lost 0, with 8 bases in between. This chain's CDR3 is CASSLALQSTDTQYF. The CDR3 region has the DNA TGTGCCAGCAGCTTGGCCCTACAGAGCACAGATACGCAGTATTTT.

CDR3 DNA: TGCGCCAGTTTTTCGACAGGGTCCTACGAGCAGTACTTC. Translated, it gives CASFSTGSYEQYF. The chain employs TRBV5-1 and TRBJ2-7, with TRBD1 matching over 7 bases. The CDR3 sequence is 13 residues long. Germline V gene sequence: CDR1 SGHRS, CDR2 YFSETQ. J gave up 1 base and V 8 bases, and 6 bases lay outside the gene matches.

This clone was counted once. The CDR3 sequence is CAWSVLRDTEAFF. The CDR3 bases are TGTGCCTGGAGTGTCTTGAGGGATACTGAAGCTTTCTTT. The V and J genes are TRBV30 and TRBJ1-1; unclear D gene. The CDR3 totals 13 residues. Germline-derived CDR1 and CDR2 are GTSNPN and SVGIG (reference sequence). V shed 0 bases and J shed 5 bases, with 10 bases lying between them.

A single count supports this clone. The chain is built from TRBV28 and TRBJ1-4; D uncertain. V was cut by 6 bases and J by 6 bases, with 11 bases left in between. The germline V gene encodes CDR1 MDHEN and CDR2 SYDVKM. This CDR3 has 13 residues. CDR3 amino acids: CASSGSGYEKLFF. CDR3 bases: TGTGCCAGCAGCGGCTCGGGGTATGAAAAACTGTTTTTT. The full variable domain, completed using reference TRBV28 and TRBJ1-4, is DVKVTQSSRYLVKRTGEKVFLECVQDMDHENMFWYRQDPGLGLRLIYFSYDVKMKEKGDIPEGYSVSREKKERFSLILESASTNQTSMYLCASSGSGYEKLFFGSGTQLSVL.

The rearrangement joins TRBV4-1 to TRBJ1-5; D remains unclear. Trimming left V 0 bases short and J 0 bases short, with 9 bases between. Per germline, CDR1 MGHRA and CDR2 YSYEKL. This CDR3 contains 16 residues. The CDR3 bases are TGCGCCAGCAGCCAAGATAACAGTAATAGCAATCAGCCCCAGCATTTT. Protein product: CASSQDNSNSNQPQHF.

The chain combines TRBV25-1 with TRBJ2-5; a weak D match, TRBD1 (5 bases). The V gene's germline CDR1 is MGHDK and CDR2 SYGVNS. The V and J ends lost 6 bases and 2 bases respectively, with 10 bases between them. The CDR3 runs to 13 residues. CDR3 residues: CASRGQSQETQYF. In nucleotides, the CDR3 is TGTGCCAGCAGGGGGCAGTCTCAAGAGACCCAGTACTTC.

V usage is TRBV6-2 or TRBV6-3 and J usage is TRBJ1-2; D unclear. The CDR3 runs to 13 residues. V was clipped by 3 bases and J by 5 bases, with 10 bases between them. Germline loops: CDR1 MNHEY, CDR2 SVGEGT. This CDR3 is CASSYWTQYGYTF. The CDR3 DNA follows: TGTGCCAGCAGTTATTGGACTCAATATGGCTACACCTTC.

The CDR3 reads CASSGGQGRTGELFF. The CDR3 bases are TGCGCCAGCAGTGGGGGACAGGGACGAACCGGGGAGCTGTTTTTT. This chain links TRBV5-1 with TRBJ2-2; the match to TRBD1 covers 9 bases. After removal of 5 bases from V and 5 bases from J, the junction contained 7 bases not matched to a gene. Germline V gives CDR1 SGHRS, CDR2 YFSETQ. The CDR3 extends over 15 amino acids.

V is TRBV7-8 and J is TRBJ1-5; D possibly corresponds to TRBD1 (5 bases). V was pared by 5 bases and J by 1 base, with 24 bases between. The V gene's germline CDR1 is SGHVS and CDR2 FQNEAQ. This CDR3 region has 19 residues. CDR3 amino acids: CASSQREVLGDWSNQPQHF. CDR3 bases: TGTGCCAGCAGCCAGAGGGAGGTGTTGGGGGACTGGAGCAATCAGCCCCAGCATTTT.